This T cell receptor beta chain derives from a study of spatial heterogeneity in lung cancer. In the study overall: Available PBMC from follow-up, collected a median of about 25 months after resection, underwent sequencing. Detected beta-chain sequences consistently exceeded alpha-chain sequences. Whole-study findings and limits: Resection blood, more than follow-up blood, showed ubiquitous expanded tumor TCRs.

The ends were cut back, 4 bases at V and 3 bases at J, with 9 bases in the middle. Germline values: CDR1 SGHDN, CDR2 FVKESK. The CDR3 is 14 amino acids. This clonotype turned up a few times. Its specificity is not known. Via MiXCR, TCRdb re-called the 5' RACE reads, giving one row per CDR3 protein. The repertoire has 49,000 or so distinct CDR3 sequences, 10% to 15% of them found once; the top ten carry roughly 32%. Time point specified: blood at routine non-recurrence follow-up after resection. Whole RNA came from tumor, nontumor lung or frozen PBMC and was sequenced without being sorted. The receptor comes from a male donor with early-stage non-small cell lung cancer. This material consisted of PBMCs, taken at follow-up. The chain couples TRBV14 to TRBJ2-2, with D maybe TRBD1 (5 bases). This CDR3 reads CASSPTVDTGELFF. In nucleotides, the CDR3 is TGTGCCAGCAGCCCGACAGTAGACACCGGGGAGCTGTTTTTT.